This T cell receptor (beta chain) was captured in a study of T cell responses to AZD1222 COVID-19 vaccine. Germline CDR1 GTSNPN, CDR2 SVGIG (reference sequence). V lost 0 bases and J 2 bases, leaving 11 bases between the germline ends. This CDR3 spans 15 amino acids. Assay: immunoSEQ multiplex PCR; the TCRdb copy retains only in-frame clones and omits some. The sample lists over 100,000 clones, 90% occurring once. The sequence derives from an adult in good health. The chain uses TRBV30 and TRBJ1-5; no reliable D call. Sequencing used peripheral blood, obtained on day 0 of AZD1222 vaccination. CDR3 bases: TGTGCCTGGAGTGTGGTGGGGTTCGGCAATCAGCCCCAGCATTTT. Translation: CAWSVVGFGNQPQHF. The full variable domain, in which reference TRBV30 and TRBJ1-5 provide the parts outside the CDR3, is SQTIHQWPATLVQPVGSPLSLECTVEGTSNPNLYWYRQAAGRGLQLLFYSVGIGQISSEVPQNLSASRPQDRQFILSSKKLLLSDSGFYLCAWSVVGFGNQPQHFGDGTRLSIL.